This entry concerns a single T cell receptor (beta chain). The antigen is undetermined. This sample stems from a study of CD8+ T cells in alopecia areata. Study observations and caveats: Normal scalp had lower clonality than lesional scalp, with alopecia totalis/universalis lesions showing this most strongly. Scalp clonality, together with expanded CD8+ clones among the top 100, fell significantly with tofacitinib.

After isolation, RNA underwent reverse transcription to generate cDNA as the sequencing template. Using immunoSEQ multiplex PCR, the repertoire was profiled, and TCRdb retains in-frame clones only, with some absent. The table has some 200,000 clones, about 58% seen once. Stated treatment: oral pan-JAK inhibitor, 5-10 mg twice daily. Those with alopecia areata gave lesional scalp punch biopsies and peripheral blood. The origin of this receptor is a human donor with alopecia areata. The sequencing used CD4+ T cells sorted from blood, collected at week 4, from a patient treated with tofacitinib.

The CDR3 DNA is TGTGCCAGCAGTCCGCTCTTTGCAAGGAGCTCCTATAATTCACCCCTCCACTTT. Translation gives CASSPLFARSSYNSPLHF. The V gene is TRBV27, the J gene TRBJ1-6; D uncertain. Trimming stripped 5 bases from V and 0 bases from J, with 17 bases between. The CDR3 runs 18 residues. Germline lookup yields CDR1 MNHEY and CDR2 SMNVEV (reference sequence).